The clone carrying this TCR beta chain was detected only a few times. The CDR3 is made up of 14 amino acids. V lost 2 bases to trimming and J lost 12 bases, with 19 bases between them. Germline CDR1 MDHEN, CDR2 SYDVKM. The data are from a study of early T cells in non-severe SARS-CoV-2 infection. TCRdb analysed the 5' RACE reads with MiXCR anew, one entry per CDR3 protein. Among 80,000 to 95,000 distinct CDR3 sequences listed, roughly 15% were seen once. The chain has TRBV28 and TRBJ1-2; D gene ambiguous. This clonotype was obtained from an adult who was a healthcare worker with PCR-confirmed SARS-CoV-2 infection or an uninfected control (not recorded which). This material consisted of whole blood, taken at baseline. The chain's CDR3 is CASSLGSTERRDTF. CDR3 DNA sequence: TGTGCCAGCAGTTTAGGTTCGACGGAAAGGAGGGACACCTTC.